This T cell receptor beta chain is from a study of human T cells and chemical hapten exposure. As for the study in general: Researchers reported sensitizing an approximately 2 cm by approximately 2 cm upper inner arm skin site with 2% DPC. The scalp of each patient received a weekly diphenylcyclopropenone dose for the full roughly 24-week study.

Sample time point: pre-sensitization, week 0. Treatment: therapeutic diphenylcyclopropenone sensitization with weekly scalp DPC. Notes on the study in general: All donors were alopecia patients, so their immunity may differ from that of healthy people.

On this clonotype: The antigen remains undetermined.

One entry per CDR3 protein, called by TCRdb with MiXCR from the RACE reads. Of about 250,000 distinct CDR3 sequences in the sample, roughly 7.4% were seen once. This clonotype was sampled from a young man with alopecia areata. Some clones in this sample may be carry-over from other donors' samples. Source: whole blood, taken in connection with sensitization to the hapten diphenylcyclopropenone (DPC).

DNA of the CDR3: TGTGCCAGCAGCTTGGGCAGGGTGGGGTTGAACACTGAAGCTTTCTTT. Translated, it gives CASSLGRVGLNTEAFF. This chain connects TRBV7-2 to TRBJ1-1; D perhaps matches TRBD1 (5 bases). The V gene lost 3 bases and the J gene lost 0 bases, with 14 bases spanning the gap. The CDR3 runs to 16 residues. Germline V gene data show CDR1 as SGHTA and CDR2 as FQGNSA. Complete variable domain (other parts from reference TRBV7-2 and TRBJ1-1): GAGVSQSPSNKVTEKGKDVELRCDPISGHTALYWYRQSLGQGLEFLIYFQGNSAPDKSGLPSDRFSAERTGGSVSTLTIQRTQQEDSAVYLCASSLGRVGLNTEAFFGQGTRLTVV.